The 30 T cell receptor beta chains listed next were all sequenced from one sample in a study of cytomegalovirus exposure and HLA in healthy donors. Only in-frame clones appear in the TCRdb table, and some are missing; sequencing was by immunoSEQ multiplex PCR. Found here are 95,000 to 150,000 clones, about 96% of them singletons; the top ten hold 1.5% to 2%. Sequenced sample: PBMCs. The receptor source for this set is a man aged 18 to 29 in good health and CMV-seronegative.

CDR3 DNA sequence: TGTGCCAGCAGTTACGGGGGACAGGGGAACACTGAAGCTTTCTTT. This gives the protein CASSYGGQGNTEAFF. V usage is TRBV6-5 and J usage is TRBJ1-1; 9 bases are a match to TRBD1. This CDR3 is 15 amino acids long. Looked up from germline, CDR1 is MNHEY and CDR2 is SVGAGI. V lost 2 bases to trimming and J lost 1 base; unmatched junction nucleotides: 2.

The chain combines TRBV19 with TRBJ2-5; 12 nucleotides line up with TRBD2. With 3 bases clipped from V and 2 bases from J, the junction kept 4 bases outside the gene matches. This CDR3 has 16 residues. The germline V gene encodes CDR1 LNHDA and CDR2 SQIVND (reference sequence). The CDR3 DNA follows: TGTGCCAGTAGTATGGGACTAGCGGGCCGACAAGAGACCCAGTACTTC. This encodes CASSMGLAGRQETQYF.

This chain joins TRBV7-8 and TRBJ1-1; D is ambiguous. The CDR3 is 15 residues long. Germline V gene lookup returns CDR1 SGHVS and CDR2 FQNEAQ. Trimming shortened V by 5 bases and J by 4 bases, and 17 bases separated the two germline ends. The CDR3 DNA sequence: TGTGCCAGCAGCCCCGCGGCGTTGCGAGGCACTGAAGCTTTCTTT. Encoded protein: CASSPAALRGTEAFF.

This chain joins TRBV30 and TRBJ1-4; D call uncertain. Trimming took off 8 bases at V and 8 bases at J, with 12 bases between the two ends. CDR3 length: 11 amino acids. CDR1 and CDR2 from the germline V gene are GTSNPN and SVGIG (reference sequence). In DNA form, the CDR3 reads TGTGCCCTGGGCCCGGGAGAAAAACTGTTTTTT. Translating gives CALGPGEKLFF. Based on the CDR3 plus reference TRBV30 and TRBJ1-4, the full variable domain is SQTIHQWPATLVQPVGSPLSLECTVEGTSNPNLYWYRQAAGRGLQLLFYSVGIGQISSEVPQNLSASRPQDRQFILSSKKLLLSDSGFYLCALGPGEKLFFGSGTQLSVL.

V and J are TRBV7-7 and TRBJ2-1, with a tentative D call TRBD2 (5 bases). This CDR3 is 15 amino acids long. V lost 5 bases to trimming and J lost 1 base, with 12 bases between them. Germline CDR1 reads SSHAT; CDR2 reads FNYEAQ (reference sequence). In DNA form, the CDR3 reads TGTGCCAGCAGCGAGCCGGGCGGGTCCTACAATGAGCAGTTCTTC. This gives the protein CASSEPGGSYNEQFF. Based on the CDR3 plus reference TRBV7-7 and TRBJ2-1, the full variable domain is GAGVSQSPRYKVTKRGQDVTLRCDPISSHATLYWYQQALGQGPEFLTYFNYEAQPDKSGLPSDRFSAERPEGSISTLTIQRTEQRDSAMYRCASSEPGGSYNEQFFGPGTRLTVL.

This rearrangement joins TRBV12-5 to TRBJ2-7; no firm D call. Germline V gene lookup returns CDR1 LGHNT and CDR2 FRNRAP. The CDR3 is 15 residues long. V was cut by 7 bases and J by 5 bases, with 21 bases left in between. The CDR3 spells CASDHGGYDIHEQYF. The CDR3 DNA reads as TGTGCTAGTGACCATGGCGGATATGATATCCACGAGCAGTACTTC. The full variable domain, its missing parts supplied by reference TRBV12-5 and TRBJ2-7, is DARVTQTPRHKVTEMGQEVTMRCQPILGHNTVFWYRQTMMQGLELLAYFRNRAPLDDSGMPKDRFSAEMPDATLATLKIQPSEPRDSAVYFCASDHGGYDIHEQYFGPGTRLTVT.

The chain is built from TRBV6-1 and TRBJ1-1, with 8 bases fitting TRBD1. CDR1 is MNHNS, CDR2 SASEGT, per germline. The CDR3 spans 15 residues. The junction had 7 bases not matched to a gene; V was cut back by 5 bases and J by 2 bases. The CDR3 sequence is CASSLQQGVNTEAFF. CDR3 bases: TGTGCCAGCAGTTTACAACAGGGGGTCAACACTGAAGCTTTCTTT.

The J gene is TRBJ2-7, the V gene TRBV6-1; 8 bases map to TRBD2. V was pared by 7 bases and J by 3 bases, with 8 bases of the junction left unmatched. This CDR3 has 14 residues. Germline-derived CDR1 and CDR2 are MNHNS and SASEGT. CDR3 amino acids: CASITAGGSYEQYF. As DNA, the CDR3 is TGTGCCAGCATAACGGCGGGAGGTAGCTACGAGCAGTACTTC.

V usage is TRBV19 and J usage is TRBJ2-7; perhaps TRBD1 as D (5 bases). This CDR3 comprises 13 residues. The V gene lost 4 bases and the J gene lost 5 bases, with 12 bases spanning the gap. CDR1 LNHDA and CDR2 SQIVND come from the germline V gene (reference sequence). The CDR3 DNA reads TGTGCCAGTAGTAGTAGGGGTGCCCACGAGCAGTACTTC. Its translation: CASSSRGAHEQYF. The variable domain in full, with the rest retrieved from reference TRBV19 and TRBJ2-7, is DGGITQSPKYLFRKEGQNVTLSCEQNLNHDAMYWYRQDPGQGLRLIYYSQIVNDFQKGDIAEGYSVSREKKESFPLTVTSAQKNPTAFYLCASSSRGAHEQYFGPGTRLTVT.

The chain recombines TRBV5-1 with TRBJ2-1; a weak D match, TRBD1 (6 bases). V was cut by 0 bases and J by 5 bases, with 12 bases left in between. This CDR3 region has 15 residues. Germline-derived CDR1 and CDR2 are SGHRS and YFSETQ. This chain's CDR3 is CASSLEQGRNNEQFF. CDR3 sequence (DNA): TGCGCCAGCAGCTTGGAACAGGGTAGGAACAATGAGCAGTTCTTC.

J is TRBJ1-1 and V is TRBV11-2; a possible D gene is TRBD1 (5 bases). Trimming took 7 bases from V and 0 from J, leaving 12 bases between them. The CDR3 loop spans 14 amino acids. The germline V gene encodes CDR1 SGHAT and CDR2 FQNNGV. The CDR3, as DNA: TGTGCCAGCATCGAGACAGCTATGAACACTGAAGCTTTCTTT. As protein: CASIETAMNTEAFF.

This chain uses TRBV15 with TRBJ1-1, with TRBD1 as a possible D gene (5 bases). There are 16 residues in the CDR3. The ends were cut back, 0 bases at V and 1 base at J, with 12 bases in the middle. CDR1 and CDR2 from the germline V gene are LNHNV and YYDKDF (reference sequence). CDR3: CATSRDPWRGNTEAFF. In DNA form, the CDR3 reads TGTGCCACCAGCAGAGATCCCTGGAGGGGGAACACTGAAGCTTTCTTT.

This clone was counted once. The V call is TRBV9, the J call TRBJ2-7; possibly TRBD1 for D (5 bases). Germline CDR1 SGDLS, CDR2 YYNGEE. CDR3 length: 15 residues. The germline V and J ends were trimmed by 0 bases and 5 bases, with 15 bases remaining between them. Here the CDR3 reads CASSVVGQGGHEQYF. The CDR3 DNA sequence: TGTGCCAGCAGCGTAGTTGGGCAGGGCGGCCACGAGCAGTACTTC. The full variable domain, rest sourced from reference TRBV9 and TRBJ2-7, is DSGVTQTPKHLITATGQRVTLRCSPRSGDLSVYWYQQSLDQGLQFLIQYYNGEERAKGNILERFSAQQFPDLHSELNLSSLELGDSALYFCASSVVGQGGHEQYFGPGTRLTVT.

This chain connects TRBV30 to TRBJ1-4, with D possibly being TRBD1 (5 bases). This CDR3 spans 14 amino acids. Trimming took off 3 bases at V and 5 bases at J, with 13 bases between the two ends. Germline CDR1 is GTSNPN and CDR2 is SVGIG (reference sequence). The CDR3, as DNA: TGTGCCTGGAGCAACGGGGGAGCGAATGAAAAACTGTTTTTT. Its translation is CAWSNGGANEKLFF.

This sequence joins TRBV21-1 and TRBJ2-2; TRBD2, the D gene given by the table, was not confirmed from the DNA. TRBV21-1 is deemed a pseudogene. CDR3 length: 16 amino acids. The DNA of the CDR3 is TGTGCCAGCACCGGCCCCGGGGGACCGAACACCGGGGAGCTGTTTTTT. Translation gives CASTGPGGPNTGELFF.

The rearrangement joins TRBV27 to TRBJ2-7; 10 nucleotides agree with TRBD2. J gave up 2 bases and V 4 bases, and 2 bases lay outside the gene matches. Germline lookup yields CDR1 MNHEY and CDR2 SMNVEV (reference sequence). This CDR3 has 14 amino acids. The CDR3 region has the DNA TGTGCCAGCAGTTGGACTAGCGGTACCTACGAGCAGTACTTC. Protein product: CASSWTSGTYEQYF.

This chain uses TRBV28 with TRBJ2-7; D remains ambiguous. Germline V CDR1 and CDR2: MDHEN, SYDVKM. The CDR3 has 14 amino acids. V lost 2 bases to trimming and J lost 0 bases, with 8 bases between them. CDR3 DNA: TGTGCCAGCAGTTTAGTGGCCAACTCCTACGAGCAGTACTTC. The encoded protein is CASSLVANSYEQYF.

This rearrangement joins TRBV29-1 to TRBJ2-1; 8 nucleotides match TRBD2. The CDR3 contains 15 residues. The germline gives CDR1 SQVTM, CDR2 ANQGSEA. Trimming took 6 bases from V and 7 from J; bases not matched to a gene: 14. The CDR3 spells CSVTGTRGVVNEQFF. The CDR3 DNA reads as TGCAGCGTCACCGGGACTAGGGGTGTGGTTAATGAGCAGTTCTTC.

The chain employs TRBV6-6 and TRBJ2-7, with TRBD2 matching over 11 bases. The junction had 12 bases not matched to a gene; V was cut back by 8 bases and J by 3 bases. The CDR3 runs 16 residues. Germline V gene data show CDR1 as MNHNY and CDR2 as SVGAGI (reference sequence). The CDR3 protein is CASGNIIGTSGYEQYF. CDR3 in DNA: TGTGCCAGCGGGAATATAATCGGGACTAGCGGCTACGAGCAGTACTTC.

In nucleotides, the CDR3 is TGCGCCAGCAGAGAGAGTGCAACTAATGAAAAACTGTTTTTT. Protein product: CASRESATNEKLFF. The chain has TRBV5-1 and TRBJ1-4, with no clear D. The CDR3 extends over 14 amino acids. Germline assignment: CDR1 SGHRS and CDR2 YFSETQ. Trimming took 5 bases from V and 0 from J, leaving 8 bases between them.

The V gene is TRBV9, the J gene TRBJ2-7; 10 bases line up with TRBD2. Germline V gives CDR1 SGDLS, CDR2 YYNGEE. The CDR3 covers 15 residues. V was clipped by 0 bases and J by 2 bases; unmatched bases: 2. As DNA, the CDR3 is TGTGCCAGCAGCGTAGCCGGGACTAGCGCCTACGAGCAGTACTTC. Amino acids: CASSVAGTSAYEQYF. Supplemented by reference TRBV9 and TRBJ2-7, the full variable domain reads DSGVTQTPKHLITATGQRVTLRCSPRSGDLSVYWYQQSLDQGLQFLIQYYNGEERAKGNILERFSAQQFPDLHSELNLSSLELGDSALYFCASSVAGTSAYEQYFGPGTRLTVT.

This chain connects TRBV19 to TRBJ1-5; 9 bases align to TRBD1. There are 16 residues in the CDR3. V gave up 4 bases and J gave up 5 bases; unmatched junction bases: 9. Germline CDR1 is LNHDA and CDR2 is SQIVND (reference sequence). In nucleotides, the CDR3 is TGTGCCAGTAGTACCCTAGTGACAGGGGGGGATCAGCCCCAGCATTTT. Translating gives CASSTLVTGGDQPQHF.

V usage is TRBV6-4 and J usage is TRBJ2-1, with 9 bases matching TRBD1. Germline assignment: CDR1 MRHNA and CDR2 SNTAGT. This CDR3 has 16 residues. J was trimmed by 9 bases and V by 4 bases; bases with no gene match: 13. In DNA, the CDR3 is TGTGCCAGCAGTGTAGATTTTCCGGGACAGGGTGCTGAGCAGTTCTTC. It codes for CASSVDFPGQGAEQFF.

This rearrangement joins TRBV2 to TRBJ2-1, with 9 bases identical to TRBD2. The CDR3 length is 14 residues. Germline V gives CDR1 SNHLY, CDR2 FYNNEI. J was trimmed by 10 bases and V by 1 base; bases with no gene match: 5. CDR3 amino acids: CASSEVRLAGEQFF. CDR3 nucleotides: TGTGCCAGCAGTGAAGTTCGGCTAGCGGGGGAGCAGTTCTTC.

This chain uses TRBV28 with TRBJ2-7; 10 nucleotides agree with TRBD1. The CDR3 totals 17 residues. J gave up 1 base and V 8 bases, and 14 bases lay outside the gene matches. Germline V gives CDR1 MDHEN, CDR2 SYDVKM. The CDR3 bases are TGTGCCAGCGAAAATCGGGACAGGGGTCTAAGATCCTACGAGCAGTACTTC. Protein sequence: CASENRDRGLRSYEQYF.

The gene calls are TRBV19 and TRBJ1-1, with no clear D. The germline CDR1 and CDR2 sequences are LNHDA and SQIVND (reference sequence). Trimming cost V 1 base and J 3 bases, with 3 bases left between them. The CDR3 covers 12 residues. The CDR3: CASSIAYTEAFF. DNA for the CDR3: TGTGCCAGTAGTATAGCGTACACTGAAGCTTTCTTT.

This chain links TRBV5-4 with TRBJ2-1; 9 bases fit TRBD1. The germline gives CDR1 SGHNT, CDR2 YYREEE (reference sequence). V shed 4 bases, J shed 6 bases, and the junction held 17 bases outside the gene matches. The CDR3 runs to 18 residues. This CDR3 reads CASSRGVGGTGYINEQFF. The CDR3 DNA is TGTGCCAGCAGCCGGGGGGTAGGGGGGACAGGGTATATCAATGAGCAGTTCTTC.

Here the CDR3 reads CSVKPTSGRYNEQFF. Written as DNA, the CDR3 is TGCAGCGTTAAACCGACTAGCGGAAGATACAATGAGCAGTTCTTC. The chain employs TRBV29-1 and TRBJ2-1, with 9 bases aligning to TRBD2. The CDR3 spans 15 residues. Germline CDR1 reads SQVTM; CDR2 reads ANQGSEA. Trimming cost V 5 bases and J 4 bases; bases outside gene matches: 9.

This chain joins TRBV6-1 and TRBJ1-1; D unresolved. Trimming took 0 bases from V and 11 from J, leaving 13 bases between them. The germline V gene has CDR1 MNHNS and CDR2 SASEGT. This CDR3 comprises 13 residues. In nucleotides, the CDR3 is TGTGCCAGCAGTGAAGCAAGGCAGGCAAGGGCTTTCTTT. It encodes CASSEARQARAFF.

The chain links TRBV27 to TRBJ2-5; 7 nucleotides match TRBD1. The V segment lost 6 bases and the J segment 1 base; nucleotides outside the gene matches: 8. The germline V gene encodes CDR1 MNHEY and CDR2 SMNVEV (reference sequence). The CDR3 consists of 15 residues. In nucleotides, the CDR3 is TGTGCCAGCAGGCCAATCGACAGGGTCCAAGAGACCCAGTACTTC. It is translated as CASRPIDRVQETQYF.